The subject of this entry is one TCR beta chain. Its specificity is not known. This sample was taken from a study of cytomegalovirus exposure and HLA in healthy donors. Study-wide results and caveats: The study labeled 150 or so TCR beta chains cytomegalovirus-associated. Reports indicate that TCR beta sequences accurately predicted the HLA-A and HLA-B alleles of most subjects.

V lost 4 bases and J lost 2, with 12 bases in between. CDR3 size: 15 residues. Germline CDR1 LNHDA, CDR2 SQIVND (reference sequence). Use of 60 Vbeta and 13 Jbeta primers characterized the PCR. Profiling relied on immunoSEQ multiplex PCR, and the TCRdb table lists in-frame clones only, not all of them. The table lists tens of thousands of clones, roughly 80% of them singletons, with more than 1.5% in the top ten. V is TRBV19 and J is TRBJ1-3; the D is unclear. This clonotype was sampled from a human donor in good health. The sample taken for sequencing was PBMCs. The CDR3 loop is CASSTRRRAGNTIYF. The CDR3 nucleotides read TGTGCCAGTAGTACCAGGAGGAGAGCTGGAAACACCATATATTTT.